Listed below are T cell receptor beta chains from one sample, sequenced in a study of blood T cell repertoires in COVID-19. This table comes from immunoSEQ multiplex PCR, and its TCRdb copy is limited to in-frame clones, with some not included. The repertoire holds 100,000 to 150,000 clones, with about 85% as singletons. The sequenced sample consisted of peripheral blood. Receptor source: an elderly man with active or convalescent COVID-19. The CDR3 runs from the conserved cysteine through the conserved F or W. A D gene is named only where the DNA matches it firmly. Only some rows state a clone size, as once, few, many or a class for expanded clones.

abundance: .
len: 18
d_gene: TRBD2
j_gene: TRBJ2-1
v_gene: TRBV27
CDR3nt: TGTGCCAGCAGTAGGCACCGGACTAGCGGGGGGGCCTACAATGAGCAGTTCTTC
CDR3aa: CASSRHRTSGGAYNEQFF

abundance: .
len: 14
d_gene: .
j_gene: TRBJ2-1
v_gene: TRBV9
CDR3nt: TGTGCCAGCAGCGTAAATCCCTCTAGCGCCGAGCAGTTCTTC
CDR3aa: CASSVNPSSAEQFF

abundance: .
len: 15
d_gene: TRBD2
j_gene: TRBJ2-1
v_gene: TRBV7-2
CDR3nt: TGTGCCAGCAGCTACACTAGCGGGGGGCGAAATGAGCAGTTCTTC
CDR3aa: CASSYTSGGRNEQFF

abundance: few
len: 13
d_gene: .
j_gene: TRBJ2-2
v_gene: TRBV7-2
CDR3nt: TGTGCCAGCAGCCGGGATCCCACCGGGGAGCTGTTTTTT
CDR3aa: CASSRDPTGELFF

abundance: .
len: 14
d_gene: TRBD2
j_gene: TRBJ2-7
v_gene: TRBV28
CDR3nt: TGTGCCAGCAGTTTCGGGCTAGCGGGGTTCGAGCAGTACTTC
CDR3aa: CASSFGLAGFEQYF

abundance: .
len: 15
d_gene: .
j_gene: TRBJ2-7
v_gene: TRBV7-2
CDR3nt: TGTGCCAGCAGCTTCTCCCTCGCTAGCACCTACGAGCAGTACTTC
CDR3aa: CASSFSLASTYEQYF

abundance: .
len: 16
d_gene: TRBD2
j_gene: TRBJ2-1
v_gene: TRBV5-4
CDR3nt: TGTGCCAGCCCTACCTTAAGCGGGGGGGGCTACAATGAGCAGTTCTTC
CDR3aa: CASPTLSGGGYNEQFF

abundance: .
len: 15
d_gene: .
j_gene: TRBJ2-4
v_gene: TRBV7-9
CDR3nt: TGTGCCAGCAGCTCGGGACTTTTGGGGAAAAACATTCAGTACTTC
CDR3aa: CASSSGLLGKNIQYF

abundance: .
len: 14
d_gene: .
j_gene: TRBJ1-5
v_gene: TRBV6-5
CDR3nt: TGTGCCAGCAGTTACTCCCGTAGCAATCAGCCCCAGCATTTT
CDR3aa: CASSYSRSNQPQHF

abundance: .
len: 15
d_gene: .
j_gene: TRBJ2-3
v_gene: TRBV5-1
CDR3nt: TGCGCCAGCAGCGCGGGACCCCCGAACACAGATACGCAGTATTTT
CDR3aa: CASSAGPPNTDTQYF

abundance: .
len: 16
d_gene: TRBD1
j_gene: TRBJ2-1
v_gene: TRBV24-1
CDR3nt: TGTGCCACCAGTGATCCAGGACAGGGCTCCTACAATGAGCAGTTCTTC
CDR3aa: CATSDPGQGSYNEQFF

abundance: .
len: 16
d_gene: TRBD2
j_gene: TRBJ2-3
v_gene: TRBV19
CDR3nt: TGTGCCAGCGGACTAGCGGGAGGGATTTTCGCAGATACGCAGTATTTT
CDR3aa: CASGLAGGIFADTQYF

abundance: .
len: 15
d_gene: TRBD1
j_gene: TRBJ1-5
v_gene: TRBV7-8
CDR3nt: TGTGCCAGCAGCTTCGGGACAGGGAGCGCTCAGCCCCAGCATTTT
CDR3aa: CASSFGTGSAQPQHF

abundance: .
len: 13
d_gene: .
j_gene: TRBJ1-1
v_gene: TRBV5-1
CDR3nt: TGCGCCAGCAGCTTCGAGAGCAACACTGAAGCTTTCTTT
CDR3aa: CASSFESNTEAFF

abundance: .
len: 13
d_gene: TRBD1
j_gene: TRBJ2-7
v_gene: TRBV5-4
CDR3nt: TGTGCCAGCAGCCCGGGACAGCACTACGAGCAGTACTTC
CDR3aa: CASSPGQHYEQYF

abundance: once
len: 16
d_gene: TRBD2
j_gene: TRBJ2-5
v_gene: TRBV7-2
CDR3nt: TGTGCCAGCAGCTCTCCGCTAGCGGGAGGACAAGAGACCCAGTACTTC
CDR3aa: CASSSPLAGGQETQYF

abundance: .
len: 14
d_gene: TRBD1
j_gene: TRBJ1-2
v_gene: TRBV9
CDR3nt: TGTGCCAGCAGGGGGGACAGGGAAAACTATGGCTACACCTTC
CDR3aa: CASRGDRENYGYTF

abundance: once
len: 15
d_gene: .
j_gene: TRBJ2-7
v_gene: TRBV7-9
CDR3nt: TGTGCCAGCAGGCCACGGGAGTCAGCAGCCTACGAGCAGTACTTC
CDR3aa: CASRPRESAAYEQYF

abundance: few
len: 15
d_gene: .
j_gene: TRBJ1-2
v_gene: TRBV19
CDR3nt: TGTGCCAGTAGTATATATACGCAGGGGCACTATGGCTACACCTTC
CDR3aa: CASSIYTQGHYGYTF

abundance: .
len: 13
d_gene: .
j_gene: TRBJ1-5
v_gene: TRBV30
CDR3nt: TGTGCCTGGAGTAGAGGGCTGGATCAGCCCCAGCATTTT
CDR3aa: CAWSRGLDQPQHF

abundance: .
len: 14
d_gene: TRBD2
j_gene: TRBJ2-2
v_gene: TRBV20-1
CDR3nt: TGCAGTGCTAGTGGACTAGCTTACACCGGGGAGCTGTTTTTT
CDR3aa: CSASGLAYTGELFF

abundance: .
len: 14
d_gene: TRBD1
j_gene: TRBJ1-6
v_gene: TRBV5-1
CDR3nt: TGCGCCAGCAGCTCTGGACAGGGTCTTGCACCCCTCCACTTT
CDR3aa: CASSSGQGLAPLHF

abundance: .
len: 14
d_gene: TRBD2
j_gene: TRBJ2-1
v_gene: TRBV6-5
CDR3nt: TGTGCCAGCAGCCGGAGCGGGGGGTTCAATGAGCAGTTCTTC
CDR3aa: CASSRSGGFNEQFF